The next 25 T cell receptor beta chains were all read from a single sample in a study of glioma-infiltrating T cells after dendritic cell vaccination. Described time point: after dendritic cell vaccination, including at tumor progression/relapse. Produced via immunoSEQ multiplex PCR; TCRdb's table is partial and in-frame only. The table records 100,000 or so clones, 90% of them present only once. The specimen comprised blood, sampled after dendritic cell vaccination. These receptors were obtained from a human donor with glioblastoma.

This chain joins TRBV7-2 and TRBJ2-7; 11 nucleotides line up with TRBD2. The CDR3 contains 15 residues. Germline V gene sequence: CDR1 SGHTA, CDR2 FQGNSA. The V and J ends lost 5 bases and 7 bases, in that order; junction bases with no gene match: 10. This CDR3 reads CASSGSGRAFSEQYF. As DNA, the CDR3 is TGTGCCAGCAGCGGTAGCGGGAGGGCGTTTTCTGAGCAGTACTTC.

The chain recombines TRBV5-1 with TRBJ2-7; maybe TRBD1 (5 bases). Per the germline V gene, CDR1 is SGHRS and CDR2 is YFSETQ. The CDR3 is made up of 13 amino acids. V was shortened by 5 bases and J by 2 bases, with 11 bases between the two germline ends. The CDR3 loop is CASSGAGAYEQYF. CDR3 nucleotide sequence: TGCGCCAGCAGTGGGGCCGGAGCCTACGAGCAGTACTTC.

The chain joins TRBV2 to TRBJ1-1; D is undetermined. Trimming left V 4 bases short and J 0 bases short, with 9 bases between. The CDR3 has 14 residues. Germline V gives CDR1 SNHLY, CDR2 FYNNEI. CDR3 loop: CASSVRTLNTEAFF. In DNA form, the CDR3 reads TGTGCCAGCAGTGTGCGTACCTTGAACACTGAAGCTTTCTTT.

The V call is TRBV13, the J call TRBJ2-7, with TRBD2 identical over 7 bases. The CDR3 contains 14 residues. The V gene end was trimmed by 0 bases and the J gene end by 4 bases; junction bases not matched to a gene: 3. Per germline, CDR1 PRHDT and CDR2 FYEKMQ (reference sequence). This chain's CDR3 is CASSLGLASYEQYF. In DNA form, the CDR3 reads TGTGCCAGCAGCTTAGGACTAGCGTCTTACGAGCAGTACTTC.

This sequence joins TRBV19 and TRBJ2-6, with a possible D match to TRBD2 (5 bases). Per the germline V gene, CDR1 is LNHDA and CDR2 is SQIVND (reference sequence). The CDR3 runs to 14 residues. The V end lost 5 bases, the J end lost 2 bases, and 7 bases lay between the germline ends. CDR3 in DNA: TGTGCCAGTAGTGCCGGGGCTGGGGCCAACGTCCTGACTTTC. Protein sequence: CASSAGAGANVLTF.

In this sample, this clone turned up once. The chain carries TRBV5-4 and TRBJ1-1; 9 bases line up with TRBD1. The germline gives CDR1 SGHNT, CDR2 YYREEE (reference sequence). J was trimmed by 7 bases and V by 0 bases; bases with no gene match: 4. The CDR3 is made up of 14 amino acids. CDR3 region: CASSLAGTGNEAFF. The CDR3 nucleotides are TGTGCCAGCAGCTTGGCCGGGACAGGGAATGAAGCTTTCTTT.

The CDR3 nucleotides are TGCGCCAGCAGCCCACAGCAGAACACCGGGGAGCTGTTTTTT. Protein product: CASSPQQNTGELFF. The chain combines TRBV5-1 with TRBJ2-2; no definite D call. Germline V gene data show CDR1 as SGHRS and CDR2 as YFSETQ. The germline V and J ends were trimmed by 4 bases and 1 base, with 8 bases remaining between them. The CDR3 runs 14 residues. Full variable domain (outside the CDR3, taken from reference TRBV5-1 and TRBJ2-2): KAGVTQTPRYLIKTRGQQVTLSCSPISGHRSVSWYQQTPGQGLQFLFEYFSETQRNKGNFPGRFSGRQFSNSRSEMNVSTLELGDSALYLCASSPQQNTGELFFGEGSRLTVL.

This clone is a singleton in its sample. V is TRBV5-4 and J is TRBJ2-3; 8 positions match TRBD2. CDR1 SGHNT and CDR2 YYREEE come from the germline V gene (reference sequence). The CDR3 length is 18 residues. J was trimmed by 0 bases and V by 0 bases; bases with no gene match: 9. The CDR3 here is CASSLAGGGQTSTDTQYF. The CDR3 nucleotides read TGTGCCAGCAGCTTGGCTGGCGGGGGGCAAACTAGCACAGATACGCAGTATTTT.

The rearrangement links TRBV5-1 to TRBJ2-3; D unclear. This CDR3 region has 14 residues. Germline lookup yields CDR1 SGHRS and CDR2 YFSETQ. V dropped 0 bases and J dropped 6 bases, with 11 bases sitting between them. DNA of the CDR3: TGCGCCAGCAGCTTGGAGTTCCCAGGTGATACGCAGTATTTT. Translated, it gives CASSLEFPGDTQYF.

J is TRBJ1-5 and V is TRBV27, with unresolved D. The CDR3 is 13 amino acids. Germline CDR1 is MNHEY and CDR2 is SMNVEV (reference sequence). V shed 3 bases and J shed 5 bases, with 8 bases lying between them. The CDR3 coding sequence is TGTGCCAGCAGTTTGGTTTTAGATCAGCCCCAGCATTTT. It specifies CASSLVLDQPQHF.

This CDR3 is CASSVAYSGGTDTQYF. CDR3 DNA sequence: TGTGCCAGCAGCGTAGCTTACAGCGGGGGCACAGATACGCAGTATTTT. The V and J genes are TRBV9 and TRBJ2-3; 7 bases line up with TRBD2. CDR3 length: 16 amino acids. Trimming took 0 bases from V and 1 from J; bases not matched to a gene: 5. The V gene's germline CDR1 is SGDLS and CDR2 YYNGEE. The whole variable domain, remainder taken from reference TRBV9 and TRBJ2-3, is DSGVTQTPKHLITATGQRVTLRCSPRSGDLSVYWYQQSLDQGLQFLIQYYNGEERAKGNILERFSAQQFPDLHSELNLSSLELGDSALYFCASSVAYSGGTDTQYFGPGTRLTVL.

The CDR3 nucleotides read TGCGCCAGCAGCCCTAGCGGGAGTAACACCGGGGAGCTGTTTTTT. Its protein product is CASSPSGSNTGELFF. This sequence joins TRBV5-1 and TRBJ2-2; 10 positions agree with TRBD2. This CDR3 is 15 amino acids long. Germline CDR1 reads SGHRS; CDR2 reads YFSETQ. Trimming took 4 bases from V and 2 from J; bases not matched to a gene: 2.

The V gene is TRBV4-1, the J gene TRBJ1-2; TRBD1 agrees at 8 bases. Germline CDR1 reads MGHRA; CDR2 reads YSYEKL. The CDR3 runs to 18 residues. V dropped 0 bases and J dropped 3; count of bases not matched to a gene: 12. This CDR3 is CASSQDRTGTRAYYGYTF. The CDR3 DNA is TGCGCCAGCAGCCAAGATCGGACAGGGACCAGAGCATACTATGGCTACACCTTC.

This chain connects TRBV19 to TRBJ1-5; D gene unclear. Germline assignment: CDR1 LNHDA and CDR2 SQIVND (reference sequence). The CDR3 is made up of 12 amino acids. With 10 bases removed from V and 4 bases from J, the gap between germline ends came to 11 bases. The CDR3 DNA follows: TGTGCCACGGAGAGTTGGAATCAGCCCCAGCATTTT. Translated: CATESWNQPQHF.

This chain joins TRBV6-5 and TRBJ1-2; D possibly corresponds to TRBD1 (5 bases). The CDR3 length is 12 residues. Trimming took off 8 bases at V and 2 bases at J, with 9 bases between the two ends. Germline CDR1 is MNHEY and CDR2 is SVGAGI. CDR3 DNA sequence: TGTGCCAGCTTTAAGGGGAACTATGGCTACACCTTC. Encoded protein: CASFKGNYGYTF.

The chain has TRBV7-2 and TRBJ1-3, with 7 bases that match TRBD1. The length of the CDR3 is 16 residues. Looked up from germline, CDR1 is SGHTA and CDR2 is FQGNSA. The V and J ends lost 4 bases and 2 bases, in that order; junction bases with no gene match: 8. The CDR3 DNA is TGTGCCAGCAGCTCTGGACAGGTTCAGGCTGGAAACACCATATATTTT. Translating it yields CASSSGQVQAGNTIYF. The entire variable domain, with the rest obtained from reference TRBV7-2 and TRBJ1-3, is as follows: GAGVSQSPSNKVTEKGKDVELRCDPISGHTALYWYRQSLGQGLEFLIYFQGNSAPDKSGLPSDRFSAERTGGSVSTLTIQRTQQEDSAVYLCASSSGQVQAGNTIYFGEGSWLTVV.

The chain uses TRBV2 and TRBJ2-7, with D maybe TRBD1 (7 bases). V was cut by 1 base and J by 5 bases, with 12 bases left in between. Germline CDR1 reads SNHLY; CDR2 reads FYNNEI. The length of the CDR3 is 14 residues. The CDR3 bases are TGTGCCAGCAGTGAAGGACAGGGCGGGAACGAGCAGTACTTC. Translated, it gives CASSEGQGGNEQYF.

The chain combines TRBV11-2 with TRBJ2-7; D gene ambiguous. The CDR3 totals 12 residues. Germline V gives CDR1 SGHAT, CDR2 FQNNGV. V lost 5 bases and J lost 2, with 7 bases in between. CDR3 bases: TGTGCCAGCAGCCTAAACCCCTACGAGCAGTACTTC. Encoded protein: CASSLNPYEQYF. The full variable domain, in which reference TRBV11-2 and TRBJ2-7 provide the parts outside the CDR3, is EAGVAQSPRYKIIEKRQSVAFWCNPISGHATLYWYQQILGQGPKLLIQFQNNGVVDDSQLPKDRFSAERLKGVDSTLKIQPAKLEDSAVYLCASSLNPYEQYFGPGTRLTVT.

This chain joins TRBV7-8 and TRBJ1-1, with D tentatively TRBD1 (6 bases). Germline CDR1 and CDR2: SGHVS and FQNEAQ. V gave up 1 base and J gave up 0 bases, with 12 bases separating them. The CDR3 consists of 16 residues. CDR3 loop: CASSLGTGLMNTEAFF. Written as DNA, the CDR3 is TGTGCCAGCAGCTTAGGTACAGGGCTTATGAACACTGAAGCTTTCTTT.

The V call is TRBV30, the J call TRBJ1-6, with 9 bases identical to TRBD1. The CDR3 runs 14 residues. Per germline, CDR1 GTSNPN and CDR2 SVGIG (reference sequence). V was clipped by 4 bases and J by 6 bases; unmatched bases: 4. Here the CDR3 reads CAWNRGRGNSPLHF. The CDR3, as DNA: TGTGCCTGGAACAGGGGGCGCGGTAATTCACCCCTCCACTTT.

This clone appeared a single time. The sample holds other DNA sequences that translate to the same CDR3. The V call is TRBV7-9, the J call TRBJ1-5; D gene unclear. Between the trimmed V and J ends, which lost 2 bases and 2 bases, there was a span of 4 bases. Germline V gene data show CDR1 as SEHNR and CDR2 as FQNEAQ (reference sequence). The CDR3 is 13 residues long. Here the CDR3 reads CASSLTGNQPQHF. CDR3 in DNA: TGTGCCAGCAGCTTAACAGGCAATCAGCCCCAGCATTTT.

The V gene is TRBV11-2, the J gene TRBJ1-1, with D perhaps TRBD1 (6 bases). The CDR3 is made up of 17 amino acids. V lost 3 bases and J lost 0, with 17 bases in between. Germline V gives CDR1 SGHAT, CDR2 FQNNGV. The CDR3 region has the DNA TGTGCCAGCAGCTTGAGGGCGTACAGGGCCCTGAACACTGAAGCTTTCTTT. This sequence encodes CASSLRAYRALNTEAFF.

This chain links TRBV6-1 with TRBJ2-7, with a tentative D call TRBD2 (5 bases). CDR3 size: 13 residues. The germline gives CDR1 MNHNS, CDR2 SASEGT. V was shortened by 2 bases and J by 5 bases, with 10 bases between the two germline ends. In nucleotides, the CDR3 is TGTGCCAGCAGTGAAACCCCGCGGGACGAGCAGTACTTC. Its translation: CASSETPRDEQYF.

The rearrangement links TRBV2 to TRBJ2-1; D remains unclear. With 0 bases removed from V and 6 bases from J, the gap between germline ends came to 9 bases. The CDR3 sequence is 14 residues long. Germline V CDR1 and CDR2: SNHLY, FYNNEI. This CDR3 is CASSEAPGINEQFF. CDR3 DNA sequence: TGTGCCAGCAGTGAAGCGCCAGGAATCAATGAGCAGTTCTTC.

DNA for the CDR3: TGTGCCAGCAGTGAATACGGCGGGAGGGCAGGTGAGGAGCAGTACTTC. Translating gives CASSEYGGRAGEEQYF. The chain is built from TRBV2 and TRBJ2-7, with TRBD2 identical over 9 bases. Per germline, CDR1 SNHLY and CDR2 FYNNEI. The V and J ends lost 2 bases and 7 bases, in that order; junction bases with no gene match: 12. The CDR3 is made up of 16 amino acids. The complete variable domain, with remaining parts taken from reference TRBV2 and TRBJ2-7, reads EPEVTQTPSHQVTQMGQEVILRCVPISNHLYFYWYRQILGQKVEFLVSFYNNEISEKSEIFDDQFSVERPDGSNFTLKIRSTKLEDSAMYFCASSEYGGRAGEEQYFGPGTRLTVT.